This T cell receptor (beta chain) comes out of a study of T-cell memory formation after mild COVID-19. Overall study results and limits: Most CD4+ clones that shrank were in CM and EM, while CD8+ ones turned up in EMRA. Contracting clones from day 15 to 85 had balanced CD4/CD8; later expanders favoured CD4+.

The CDR3 covers 15 residues. Trimming at V came to 0 bases and at J to 5 bases, leaving 4 bases not matched to a gene. The germline V gene encodes CDR1 SGHRS and CDR2 YFSETQ. MiXCR, applied by TCRdb to the 5' RACE reads, yields one record per CDR3 protein. The repertoire has roughly 47,000 distinct CDR3 sequences, 7% to 8% of them found once; the top ten carry 1.4%. This clonotype was counted only a few times. Its matching antigen is unknown. This TCR was sampled from a man aged 18 to 30 who had mild COVID-19 (a few samples of this study predate the infection). Cell type and time point are not known. Sequenced input: PBMCs or a T cell subset sorted from them (not recorded which). The chain is built from TRBV5-1 and TRBJ2-1, with 8 bases lining up with TRBD1. Here the CDR3 reads CASSLGQGAHNEQFF. CDR3 bases: TGCGCCAGCAGCTTGGGGCAGGGGGCACACAATGAGCAGTTCTTC.